Presented here are 28 T cell receptor beta chains from one specimen sequenced in a study of blood T cells in healthy people across ages (dated by TCRdb to 2015 to 2017). The library was obtained by 5' RACE. Sequencing was carried out with an Illumina HiSeq 2500. The second PCR ran for about 6 to 11 cycles and used a J-beta primer mix along with a sample-barcoded 5' primer. TCRdb reanalyzed the raw reads on its own, using fastp at Q25 for trimming and MiXCR for clone calling, and kept in-frame beta chains. For every CDR3 protein sequence, its rows merge into one entry that carries the most common genes and DNA. Across this sample there are about 900,000 distinct CDR3 sequences, with 60% to 80% seen only once. The ten largest clones take up about 30% of the sample. Material: blood. Receptor source: a man aged 25 to 40 in good health.

The chain carries TRBV20-1 and TRBJ1-2; D uncertain. The CDR3 runs to 15 residues. Germline loops: CDR1 DFQATT, CDR2 SNEGSKA (reference sequence). The V end was cut by 6 bases, the J end by 8 bases, with 25 bases between. This CDR3 reads CSAHSPGLTLKGYTF. CDR3 coding DNA: TGCAGTGCCCACTCCCCAGGACTCACCCTCAAGGGCTACACCTTC.

With respect to this clonotype: This clone may be a read error of a much larger clone one base away. V usage is TRBV12-3 or TRBV12-4 and J usage is TRBJ2-1; D ambiguous. The CDR3 consists of 14 residues. CDR3 sequence reads: CAGSLADPYNEQFF. DNA for the CDR3: TGTGCCGGCAGTTTGGCGGACCCGTACAATGAGCAGTTCTTC.

This clonotype occurred a few times. The chain employs TRBV25-1 and TRBJ2-1; D uncertain. Trimming removed 3 bases at V and 5 bases at J, with 14 bases between. The germline V gene has CDR1 MGHDK and CDR2 SYGVNS. This CDR3 contains 15 residues. CDR3: CASSDHRSVHNEQFF. Written as DNA, the CDR3 is TGTGCCAGCAGTGACCATCGTAGTGTCCACAATGAGCAGTTCTTC.

This clonotype showed up just a few times. The chain uses TRBV7-2 and TRBJ2-7; 9 bases are shared with TRBD2. Germline V gene data show CDR1 as SGHTA and CDR2 as FQGNSA. J lost 0 bases, V lost 6 bases, and 6 bases had no gene match. The CDR3 consists of 15 residues. The CDR3 nucleotides read TGTGCCAGCAGGTGGACTAGCGAGAGCTCCTACGAGCAGTACTTC. This sequence encodes CASRWTSESSYEQYF.

This clonotype was counted only a few times. The chain uses TRBV7-2 and TRBJ2-3, with D perhaps TRBD2 (6 bases). Germline V gene sequence: CDR1 SGHTA, CDR2 FQGNSA. The germline V and J ends were trimmed by 2 bases and 3 bases, with 15 bases remaining between them. This CDR3 region has 16 residues. In nucleotides, the CDR3 is TGTGCCAGCAGCTTACCCGGGACTTGGGGGACAGATACGCAGTATTTT. Residues: CASSLPGTWGTDTQYF.

Details on this clonotype: One end of the junction fails to match germline, which may point to a read error. The rearrangement uses TRBV27 and TRBJ1-2; 7 nucleotides match TRBD1. This CDR3 has 13 residues. Germline V lookup: CDR1 MNHEY, CDR2 SMNVEV (reference sequence). The CDR3 protein is CASSSQGNCGYTF. The CDR3 DNA sequence: TGTGCCAGCAGTTCACAGGGGAACTGTGGCTACACCTTC.

This clonotype has only a few counts. The gene calls are TRBV5-1 and TRBJ2-1, with D possibly TRBD1 on 6 matching bases. The length of the CDR3 is 15 residues. CDR1 SGHRS and CDR2 YFSETQ come from the germline V gene. Trimming pared 4 bases from V and 0 bases from J, leaving 11 bases between. Here the CDR3 DNA reads TGCGCCAGCAGCCCAGGGGACAACTCCTACAATGAGCAGTTCTTC. Translating gives CASSPGDNSYNEQFF.

This clonotype appeared a single time. The chain recombines TRBV12-3 or TRBV12-4 with TRBJ2-7; D is ambiguous. The CDR3 loop spans 17 amino acids. Trimming took off 6 bases at V and 2 bases at J, with 23 bases between the two ends. The CDR3 loop reads CASSPTPGRKKPYEQYF. CDR3 nucleotide sequence: TGTGCCAGCAGCCCTACCCCTGGACGGAAGAAACCCTACGAGCAGTACTTC.

V usage is TRBV9 and J usage is TRBJ2-5; D call uncertain. The J call may be wrong; the DNA end is better matched by TRBJ2-7. The CDR3 length is 16 residues. Germline loops: CDR1 SGDLS, CDR2 YYNGEE. CDR3 loop: CASSFNPRATSYEQYF. The CDR3 DNA reads as TGTGCCAGCAGCTTTAATCCCCGGGCGACCTCCTACGAGCAGTACTTC.

CDR3 residues: CASSLSDYWYNEQFF. CDR3 sequence (DNA): TGTGCCAGCAGCTTATCGGACTACTGGTACAATGAGCAGTTCTTC. J is TRBJ2-1 and V is TRBV5-6; D might be TRBD2 (6 bases). V lost 2 bases and J lost 4, with 13 bases in between. CDR1 and CDR2 from the germline V gene are SGHDT and YYEEEE. The CDR3 sequence is 15 residues long.

V and J are TRBV7-9 and TRBJ2-5; 10 bases agree with TRBD1. The J call may be wrong; the DNA end is better matched by TRBJ2-7. The CDR3 totals 15 residues. Per germline, CDR1 SEHNR and CDR2 FQNEAQ (reference sequence). This chain's CDR3 is CASSPRDRGTHEQYF. CDR3 in DNA: TGTGCCAGCAGCCCCCGGGACAGGGGAACCCACGAGCAGTACTTC.

The chain combines TRBV20-1 with TRBJ2-1, with D hard to call. The J call may be wrong; the DNA end is better matched by TRBJ2-7. The CDR3 has 12 amino acids. Looked up from germline, CDR1 is DFQATT and CDR2 is SNEGSKA (reference sequence). CDR3 sequence reads: CSARSGVNEQYF. CDR3 DNA sequence: TGCAGTGCTAGATCTGGGGTCAATGAGCAGTACTTC.

This clonotype came up a few times. The V and J genes are TRBV6-6 and TRBJ2-1; 11 nucleotides match TRBD2. The CDR3 is 17 residues long. V was pared by 2 bases and J by 2 bases, with 5 bases of the junction left unmatched. In germline, CDR1 is MNHNY, CDR2 SVGAGI (reference sequence). The CDR3 reads CASSYAASGGTYNEQFF. The CDR3, as DNA: TGTGCCAGCAGTTACGCTGCTAGCGGGGGGACCTACAATGAGCAGTTCTTC.

V is TRBV21-1 and J is TRBJ2-1; TRBD1 is taken as the D call from the table, unchecked against the DNA. TRBV21-1 has pseudogene status. This CDR3 region has 15 residues. The chain's CDR3 is CASMGQGTGAREQFF. Written as DNA, the CDR3 is TGTGCCAGTATGGGACAGGGAACGGGGGCAAGGGAGCAGTTCTTC.

V and J are TRBV15 and TRBJ2-7; D gene unclear. V lost 11 bases, J lost 0 bases, and 32 bases lay in between. The germline gives CDR1 LNHNV, CDR2 YYDKDF (reference sequence). The CDR3 has 19 residues. The CDR3 sequence is CAATSYLSDGVGSSYEQYF. DNA for the CDR3: TGTGCCGCCACCTCGTATTTAAGCGATGGGGTGGGGTCCTCCTACGAGCAGTACTTC.

The chain couples TRBV20-1 to TRBJ2-1, with 16 nucleotides matching TRBD2. V lost 5 bases to trimming and J lost 6 bases; unmatched junction nucleotides: 10. Per the germline V gene, CDR1 is DFQATT and CDR2 is SNEGSKA (reference sequence). This CDR3 is 17 amino acids long. The CDR3 DNA follows: TGCAGTGCTTTGACGGGACTAGCGGGGGGGTCCCTCAATGAGCAGTTCTTC. It translates to CSALTGLAGGSLNEQFF.

This sequence joins TRBV5-6 and TRBJ1-5; 7 positions agree with TRBD1. The CDR3 runs to 15 residues. Losses at the gene ends were 0 bases for V and 4 bases for J; bases not matched to a gene: 4. The germline gives CDR1 SGHDT, CDR2 YYEEEE. As DNA, the CDR3 is TGTGCCAGCAGCTTGGCCCCGACAGGGAATCAGCCCCAGCATTTT. Protein: CASSLAPTGNQPQHF.

The J gene is TRBJ2-3, the V gene TRBV20-1, with TRBD2 as a possible D gene (7 bases). Trimming shortened V by 7 bases and J by 5 bases, and 16 bases separated the two germline ends. The CDR3 runs to 13 residues. Germline loops: CDR1 DFQATT, CDR2 SNEGSKA (reference sequence). CDR3 sequence (DNA): TGCAGTGAAAGGAGGGGGGGCGGAGATACGCAGTATTTT. Encoded protein: CSERRGGGDTQYF.

This rearrangement joins TRBV6-1 to TRBJ2-4; TRBD2 matches at 10 bases. In germline, CDR1 is MNHNS, CDR2 SASEGT. The CDR3 contains 13 residues. J lost 8 bases, V lost 8 bases, and 6 bases had no gene match. CDR3 region: CASGASGGDIQYF. The CDR3 DNA follows: TGTGCCAGCGGGGCCAGCGGGGGGGACATTCAGTACTTC.

This clonotype has a handful of counts. The CDR3 bases are TGTGCCAGCTCGCTTGACCTTTCGAACACCGGGGAGCTGTTTTTT. Protein sequence: CASSLDLSNTGELFF. The chain is built from TRBV18 and TRBJ2-2; D is unclear. Germline CDR1 and CDR2: KGHSH and LQKENI. The length of the CDR3 is 15 residues. V was trimmed by 6 bases and J by 0 bases, leaving 11 bases between them.

This chain uses TRBV25-1 with TRBJ2-7, with D perhaps matching TRBD1 (7 bases). CDR1 is MGHDK and CDR2 is SYGVNS in the germline V gene. CDR3 length: 16 amino acids. Trimming shortened V by 0 bases and J by 5 bases, and 17 bases separated the two germline ends. CDR3 protein: CASSEYSRQGLDEQYF. The CDR3 coding sequence is TGTGCCAGCAGTGAATATTCGAGACAGGGACTGGACGAGCAGTACTTC.

This clonotype came up once. The rearrangement links TRBV20-1 to TRBJ1-1; 7 positions match TRBD1. CDR3 size: 15 residues. V gave up 3 bases and J gave up 3 bases; unmatched junction bases: 10. Germline V gives CDR1 DFQATT, CDR2 SNEGSKA (reference sequence). The CDR3 here is CSASRFQGVDTEAFF. CDR3 nucleotide sequence: TGCAGTGCTAGCCGTTTCCAGGGGGTAGACACTGAAGCTTTCTTT.

CDR3 DNA sequence: TGTGCCACCAGCGACGTTCCGGTGAACACTGAAGCTTTCTTT. Translated: CATSDVPVNTEAFF. The chain couples TRBV15 to TRBJ1-1; no definite D call. The CDR3 is 14 residues long. The V gene's germline CDR1 is LNHNV and CDR2 YYDKDF (reference sequence). V gave up 5 bases and J gave up 0 bases, with 10 bases separating them.

This chain joins TRBV6-6 and TRBJ1-5; D is perhaps TRBD1 (6 bases). CDR3 length: 15 residues. CDR1 is MNHNY, CDR2 SVGAGI, per germline (reference sequence). V was pared by 2 bases and J by 5 bases, with 13 bases between. The CDR3 DNA follows: TGTGCCAGCAGTTACCTGACAGGCCCGGATCAGCCCCAGCATTTT. Amino acid sequence: CASSYLTGPDQPQHF.

The chain links TRBV5-1 to TRBJ2-3; 9 positions agree with TRBD2. The J segment lost 5 bases and the V segment lost 4 bases, leaving 11 bases of the junction unmatched. The CDR3 is 16 residues long. Germline assignment: CDR1 SGHRS and CDR2 YFSETQ. The CDR3 protein is CASSALGVAGEDTQYF. DNA for the CDR3: TGCGCCAGCAGCGCCCTGGGAGTAGCGGGGGAAGATACGCAGTATTTT.

This clonotype appeared once. This chain connects TRBV5-1 to TRBJ1-3; no firm D call. The length of the CDR3 is 14 residues. Germline assignment: CDR1 SGHRS and CDR2 YFSETQ. Trimming stripped 0 bases from V and 0 bases from J, with 4 bases between. The CDR3 region has the DNA TGCGCCAGCAGCTTGGGGACCTCTGGAAACACCATATATTTT. Translated, it gives CASSLGTSGNTIYF.

In the case of this clonotype: One junction end disagrees with the germline gene, perhaps due to a read error. The V and J genes are TRBV10-3 and TRBJ1-5; 8 nucleotides match TRBD1. This CDR3 comprises 15 residues. Germline values: CDR1 ENHRY, CDR2 SYGVKD. The CDR3 DNA reads TGTGCCATCAGTGAGGGGACAGGCCGCAATCAGCCCCAGAATTTT. It encodes CAISEGTGRNQPQNF.

The V gene is TRBV5-1, the J gene TRBJ2-3, with TRBD2 matching over 11 bases. The length of the CDR3 is 18 residues. With V trimmed by 7 bases and J by 6 bases, 19 bases remained unmatched. CDR1 SGHRS and CDR2 YFSETQ come from the germline V gene. CDR3: CASLPGLAGGSNSDTQYF. CDR3 bases: TGCGCCAGCCTCCCTGGTCTAGCGGGGGGATCCAATTCTGATACGCAGTATTTT.